This T cell receptor (beta chain) was observed in a study of shared clonotypes between healthy human individuals (dated by TCRdb to the early 2020s). For the study in its entirety: A few men and a couple of women, aged 18 to 49 years, made up the cohort. For each donor, three plates each were used for CD4 naive and CD4 memory, two plates were used for CD8 naive, and one plate was used for CD8 memory. To estimate repertoire size and how much clonotypes are shared between individuals, the study performed deep sequencing of blood TCR repertoires from five healthy adults. Libraries were prepared and TCR repertoires were sequenced by different laboratories using diverse techniques, in order to increase sequencing depth and limit assay-specific biases. Between about 0.9 and 10 billion PBMCs per donor were obtained by leukapheresis.

Ends trimmed: V by 2 bases, J by 5 bases; bases unmatched to a gene: 6. CDR1 SGHVS and CDR2 FQNEAQ were looked up in the germline V gene. The CDR3 spans 15 residues, from the cysteine through the phenylalanine. Only the CDR3 DNA stays, 45 bases, in frame from base 1. For the CD8 naive samples, CD45RO-negative cells were positively selected for CCR7, yielding a CD45RA+CCR7+ population from which TemRA cells were excluded. Healthy HIV-negative adults with no recently reported acute infections or vaccinations were included as donors. All donors were Caucasian adults living in Nashville, Tennessee, USA. Blood was obtained by leukapheresis, after which PBMCs were separated by Ficoll-Histopaque density gradient centrifugation and cryopreserved in liquid nitrogen vapor phase. Analytical flow cytometry was used to check the purity and quantity of each magnetically sorted T cell population. Genomic DNA was isolated from each sorted fraction and quantified by UV absorbance on a Nanodrop 2000c.

Of note for this clone: No cognate antigen has been identified for it. Base qualities are not provided; no much larger clone lies one nucleotide away.

Beyond this particular receptor, the publication reports: The genetic and exposure-history diversity represented was limited by the small number of donors. Higher generation probabilities were observed for clonotypes shared by all four sorted-subset donors than for non-shared clonotypes. Pairwise subsampling led to the expectation that sequencing depth would affect the degree of clonotype sharing among donors. About 4.5% of naive CD4, approximately 3.7% of naive CD8, roughly 2.4% of memory CD4, and approximately 0.39% of memory CD8 clonotypes were shared across several donors. Larger estimated clonotype richness was generally found for naive subsets than for memory subsets. Incomplete sequencing was indicated by rarefaction of sorted-subset datasets, despite the large sequencing depth. Only blood was sampled, and tissue TCR repertoires likely differ from those in blood.

TCR CDR3 regions were amplified from genomic DNA by multiplex PCR using the deep immunoSEQ assay. Genomic DNA extracted from each cell subset was distributed evenly over all wells of several immunoSEQ 96-well plates, and each plate served as one replicate. Each replicate PCR for sorted subsets received roughly 0.2 ug genomic DNA, equal to tens of thousands of T cell genomes. Purified libraries were measured with a Qubit 3.0 fluorometer, size-checked on a Bioanalyzer 2100, and measured again with the KAPA Library Quantification kit. Every immunoSEQ 96-well plate was sequenced on a separate single-read 150-cycle Illumina NextSeq 550 flow cell. For the original study's pipeline: Because the immunoSEQ output included only junctional sequences and no quality scores, the filtering could not be the same as the filtering used for full-length reads. To assign V/J genes and CDR3, sequences were annotated against IMGT germline references using PyIR, a Python wrapper for IgBLAST v1.9. Reads with weak V/J assignments (E-value above 1e-6), missing CDR3, stop codons, out-of-frame junctions, or ambiguous translated residues were removed. A V3J clonotype was defined by an identical inferred V gene, J gene, and CDR3 amino acid sequence. The percentage overlap between two repertoires was calculated by dividing the number of shared unique clonotypes by the size of the smaller repertoire. RTK rarefaction, the Chao1 estimator, and Recon v2.1 estimates of unobserved clonotypes were used to assess repertoire richness. For all TCRbeta clonotypes obtained by the gDNA method from a handful of donors, generation probabilities were computed with OLGA. TCRdb holds this immuneACCESS table with in-frame rearrangements only. Some clones are missing; in checked studies, unresolved V genes explain under half, and the rest has no known cause. Clone size and the V and J calls come from that table; the DNA yielded D and trimming. The sample table records 2 million to 2.5 million clones; about 95% of these occur just once. The biggest ten clones account for 0.85% to 1.3% of the sample.

The chain was built from TRBV7-8 and TRBJ1-1; 9 central nucleotides agree with TRBD1. The receptor's source is a man younger than 30 in good health. The sample taken for sequencing was naive CD8+ T cells sorted from blood. The sample's cell subset or site label is to be understood as: CD45RA+CCR7+. The encoded CDR3 is CASSLSGTGLTEAFF. The bases read TGTGCCAGCAGCTTATCAGGGACAGGGCTTACTGAAGCTTTCTTT.